A single TCR beta chain is shown here with its context. The antigen is not known. Regions amplified from RNA transcripts were the TCR beta CDR3 regions. RT-PCR in the first round (using the HTBI primer set) targeted the TCR CDR3. TCRdb called the multiplex PCR reads again in MiXCR, with one record for every CDR3 protein. The sample carries about 210,000 distinct CDR3 sequences, roughly 15% recorded once. The data are from a study of T cells in Graves' hyperthyroidism and ophthalmopathy. General study findings and limits: Blood also carried most thyroid clonotypes expanded above 0.001.

Each patient was aged 18 to 65 and had newly diagnosed hyperthyroidism of under 2 months' duration. Diagnoses used clinical symptoms, serum thyroxine and TRAb, thyroid ultrasound and orbital computed tomography. The CDR3 runs 15 residues. With V trimmed by 6 bases and J by 7 bases, 9 bases remained unmatched. This TCR was recovered from a man aged 50 to 59 with Graves' hyperthyroidism. The sequencing input was blood. The chain uses TRBV12-3 or TRBV12-4 and TRBJ2-7, with TRBD2 matching over 13 bases. This CDR3 reads CASSQTSGRAREQYF. The CDR3 DNA reads as TGTGCCAGCAGCCAAACTAGCGGGAGGGCCCGTGAGCAGTACTTC.